This T cell receptor (beta chain) was profiled in a study of CD8 T cells in Susac syndrome. Blood CD8+ and CD4+ T cells underwent high-throughput TCR beta sequencing. Those who served as multiple sclerosis controls were treatment-naive patients with stable or active relapsing-remitting disease. Both CD4+ and CD8+ T cells were negatively isolated, and TEMRA cells underwent FACS enrichment. With random hexamers, reverse transcription was performed on about 0.5 to 1 ug of RNA. With immunoSEQ multiplex PCR, TCR beta CDR3 was amplified across 54 Vbeta and 13 Jbeta. TCRdb recomputed calls from the immunoSEQ multiplex PCR reads with MiXCR, one row per CDR3 protein. Of about 210,000 distinct CDR3 sequences detected, 95% appear once; the ten largest clones hold approximately 0.081%. The specimen sequenced was CD4+ T cells from PBMCs. The sequence came from a human donor with multiple sclerosis.

This CDR3 is CSVHRGNIQYF. For the CDR3, the DNA is TGCAGCGTGCATAGGGGGAACATTCAGTACTTC. This chain connects TRBV29-1 to TRBJ2-4; TRBD1 is a possible D gene (6 bases). The V end lost 6 bases, the J end lost 7 bases, and 10 bases lay between the germline ends. Germline V gives CDR1 SQVTM, CDR2 ANQGSEA. This CDR3 is 11 amino acids long. Based on the CDR3 plus reference TRBV29-1 and TRBJ2-4, the full variable domain is SAVISQKPSRDICQRGTSLTIQCQVDSQVTMMFWYRQQPGQSLTLIATANQGSEATYESGFVIDKFPISRPNLTFSTLTVSNMSPEDSSIYLCSVHRGNIQYFGAGTRLSVL.